The source of this T cell receptor beta chain is a study of blood T cell repertoires in COVID-19. Clinical history reported by participants formed the basis on which cohorts were assigned. The V segment lost 5 bases and the J segment 1 base; nucleotides outside the gene matches: 4. CDR3 length: 17 residues. Germline CDR1 and CDR2: KGHSH and LQKENI. In the original analysis: Estimated nucleated cell counts came from reference gene primer amplification. The data were produced by immunoSEQ multiplex PCR, yet TCRdb's version contains in-frame clones alone and is incomplete. The DNA gave D and trimming, while V, J and clone size come from that table. Among 140,000 or so clones listed, approximately 87% were seen once.

The gene calls are TRBV18 and TRBJ2-6; TRBD1 matches 11 bases. The sample consisted of PBMCs or T cells enriched from blood (not recorded which). This TCR was sampled from a man between 60 and 75 years old who had recovered from COVID-19. CDR3 nucleotide sequence: TGTGCCAGCTCATCTGGACAGGGGGCGTCTGGGGCCAACGTCCTGACTTTC. It yields the protein CASSSGQGASGANVLTF.